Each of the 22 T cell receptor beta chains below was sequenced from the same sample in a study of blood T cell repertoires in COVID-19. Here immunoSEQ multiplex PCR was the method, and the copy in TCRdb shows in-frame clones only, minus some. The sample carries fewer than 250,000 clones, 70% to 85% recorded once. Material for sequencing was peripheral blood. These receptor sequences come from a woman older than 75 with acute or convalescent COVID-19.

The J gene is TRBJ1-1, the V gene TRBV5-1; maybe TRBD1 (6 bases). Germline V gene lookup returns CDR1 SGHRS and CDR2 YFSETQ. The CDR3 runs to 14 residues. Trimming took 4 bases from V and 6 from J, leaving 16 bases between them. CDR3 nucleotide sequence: TGCGCCAGCAGCACCCCAGGGGTAACCGCTGAAGCTTTCTTT. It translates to CASSTPGVTAEAFF.

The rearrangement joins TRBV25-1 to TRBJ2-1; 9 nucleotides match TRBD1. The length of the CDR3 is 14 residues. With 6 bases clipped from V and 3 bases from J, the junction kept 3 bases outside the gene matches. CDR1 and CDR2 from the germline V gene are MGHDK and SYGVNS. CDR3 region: CASSDRGDYNEQFF. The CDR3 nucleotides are TGTGCCAGCAGCGACAGGGGGGACTACAATGAGCAGTTCTTC.

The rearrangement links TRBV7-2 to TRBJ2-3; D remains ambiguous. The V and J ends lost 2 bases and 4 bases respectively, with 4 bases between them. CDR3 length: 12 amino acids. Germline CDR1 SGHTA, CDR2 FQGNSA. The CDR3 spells CASSLFADTQYF. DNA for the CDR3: TGTGCCAGCAGCTTATTCGCAGATACGCAGTATTTT.

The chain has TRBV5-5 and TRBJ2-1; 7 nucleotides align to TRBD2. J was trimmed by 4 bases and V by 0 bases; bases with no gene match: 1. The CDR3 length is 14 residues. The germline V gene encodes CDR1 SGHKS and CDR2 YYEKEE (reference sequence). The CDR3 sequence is CASSLGREYNEQFF. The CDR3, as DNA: TGTGCCAGCAGCTTGGGGCGGGAGTACAATGAGCAGTTCTTC.

CDR3 region: CASSLVGAQETQYF. The DNA for the CDR3 is TGTGCCAGCAGCTTAGTAGGGGCGCAAGAGACCCAGTACTTC. This chain connects TRBV7-9 to TRBJ2-5; D is possibly TRBD1 (5 bases). Germline V gene lookup returns CDR1 SEHNR and CDR2 FQNEAQ (reference sequence). The CDR3 is made up of 14 amino acids. The V end was cut by 1 base, the J end by 2 bases, with 8 bases between.

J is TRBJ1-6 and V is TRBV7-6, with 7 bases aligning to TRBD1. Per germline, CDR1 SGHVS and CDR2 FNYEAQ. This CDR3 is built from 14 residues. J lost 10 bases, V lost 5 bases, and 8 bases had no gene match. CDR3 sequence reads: CASSPRQGTSPLHF. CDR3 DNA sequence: TGTGCCAGCAGCCCCCGACAGGGAACCTCACCCCTCCACTTT.

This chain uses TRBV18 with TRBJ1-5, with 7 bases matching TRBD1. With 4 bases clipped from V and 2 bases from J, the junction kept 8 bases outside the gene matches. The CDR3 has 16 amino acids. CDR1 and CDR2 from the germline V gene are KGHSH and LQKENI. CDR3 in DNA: TGTGCCAGCTCACAGACAGGGAACGAGGGCAATCAGCCCCAGCATTTT. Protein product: CASSQTGNEGNQPQHF.

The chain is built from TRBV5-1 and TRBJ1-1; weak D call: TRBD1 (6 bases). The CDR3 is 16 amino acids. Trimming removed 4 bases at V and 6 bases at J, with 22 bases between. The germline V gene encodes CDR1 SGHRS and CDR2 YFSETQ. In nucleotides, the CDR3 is TGCGCCAGCAGCAACGGCCACAGGGAATCTCTACCTGAAGCTTTCTTT. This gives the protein CASSNGHRESLPEAFF.

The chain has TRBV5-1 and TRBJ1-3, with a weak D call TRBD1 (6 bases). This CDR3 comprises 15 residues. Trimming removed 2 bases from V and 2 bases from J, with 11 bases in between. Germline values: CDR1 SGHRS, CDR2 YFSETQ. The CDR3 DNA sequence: TGCGCCAGCAGCTTAAACCAGGGGACTGGAAACACCATATATTTT. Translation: CASSLNQGTGNTIYF. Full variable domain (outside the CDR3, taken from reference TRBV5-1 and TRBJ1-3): KAGVTQTPRYLIKTRGQQVTLSCSPISGHRSVSWYQQTPGQGLQFLFEYFSETQRNKGNFPGRFSGRQFSNSRSEMNVSTLELGDSALYLCASSLNQGTGNTIYFGEGSWLTVV.

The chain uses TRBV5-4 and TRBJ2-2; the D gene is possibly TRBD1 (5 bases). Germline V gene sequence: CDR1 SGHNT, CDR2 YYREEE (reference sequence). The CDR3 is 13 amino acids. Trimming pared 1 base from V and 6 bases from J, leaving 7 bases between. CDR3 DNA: TGTGCCAGCAGCTTGCCAGGGTCCGGGGAGCTGTTTTTT. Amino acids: CASSLPGSGELFF.

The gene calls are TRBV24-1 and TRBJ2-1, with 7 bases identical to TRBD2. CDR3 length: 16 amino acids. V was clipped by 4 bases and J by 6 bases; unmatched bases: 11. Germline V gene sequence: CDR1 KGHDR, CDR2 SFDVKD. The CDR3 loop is CATSDPGRALPNEQFF. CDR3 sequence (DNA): TGTGCCACCAGTGACCCAGGGAGGGCCTTACCCAATGAGCAGTTCTTC.

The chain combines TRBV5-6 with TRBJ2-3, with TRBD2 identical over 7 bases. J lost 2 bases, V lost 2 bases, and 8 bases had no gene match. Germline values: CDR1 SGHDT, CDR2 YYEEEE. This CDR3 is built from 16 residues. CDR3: CASSLRVGGNTDTQYF. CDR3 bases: TGTGCCAGCAGCTTACGCGTGGGAGGGAACACAGATACGCAGTATTTT. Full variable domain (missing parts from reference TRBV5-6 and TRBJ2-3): DAGVTQSPTHLIKTRGQQVTLRCSPKSGHDTVSWYQQALGQGPQFIFQYYEEEERQRGNFPDRFSGHQFPNYSSELNVNALLLGDSALYLCASSLRVGGNTDTQYFGPGTRLTVL.

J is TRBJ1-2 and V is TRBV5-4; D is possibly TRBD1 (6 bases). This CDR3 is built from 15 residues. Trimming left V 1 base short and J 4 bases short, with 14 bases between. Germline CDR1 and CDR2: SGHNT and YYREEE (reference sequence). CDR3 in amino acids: CASSLRDRTLYGYTF. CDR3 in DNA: TGTGCCAGCAGCTTGCGAGACAGGACCCTCTATGGCTACACCTTC.

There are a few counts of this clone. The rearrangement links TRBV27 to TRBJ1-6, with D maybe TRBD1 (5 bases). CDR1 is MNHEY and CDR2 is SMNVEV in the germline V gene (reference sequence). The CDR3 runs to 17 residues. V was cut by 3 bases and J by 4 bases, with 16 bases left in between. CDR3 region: CASSFRPPGWYNSPLHF. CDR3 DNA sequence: TGTGCCAGCAGTTTCCGACCCCCAGGGTGGTATAATTCACCCCTCCACTTT.

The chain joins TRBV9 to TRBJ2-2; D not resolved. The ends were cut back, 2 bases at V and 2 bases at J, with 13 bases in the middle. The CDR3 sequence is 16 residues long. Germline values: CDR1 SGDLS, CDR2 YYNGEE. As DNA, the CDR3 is TGTGCCAGCAGCGTTAGGCGCCAGGCAAACACCGGGGAGCTGTTTTTT. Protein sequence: CASSVRRQANTGELFF.

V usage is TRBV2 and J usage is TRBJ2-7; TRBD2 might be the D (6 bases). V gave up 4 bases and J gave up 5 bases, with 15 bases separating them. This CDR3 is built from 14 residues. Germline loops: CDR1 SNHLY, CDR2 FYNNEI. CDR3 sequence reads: CASSGGVKGHEQYF. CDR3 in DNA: TGTGCCAGCAGTGGGGGGGTCAAGGGACACGAGCAGTACTTC.

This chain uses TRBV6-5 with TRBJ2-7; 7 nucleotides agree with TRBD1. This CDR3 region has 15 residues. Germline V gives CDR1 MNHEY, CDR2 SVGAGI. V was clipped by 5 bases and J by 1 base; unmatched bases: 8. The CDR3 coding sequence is TGTGCCAGCAGTACGCCCGGGACAGCGTCCTACGAGCAGTACTTC. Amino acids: CASSTPGTASYEQYF.

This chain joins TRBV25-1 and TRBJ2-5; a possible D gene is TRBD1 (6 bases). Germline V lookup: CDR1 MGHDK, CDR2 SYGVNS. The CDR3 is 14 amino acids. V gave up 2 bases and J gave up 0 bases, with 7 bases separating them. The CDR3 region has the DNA TGTGCCAGCAGTGAACAGGGGTACCAAGAGACCCAGTACTTC. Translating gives CASSEQGYQETQYF.

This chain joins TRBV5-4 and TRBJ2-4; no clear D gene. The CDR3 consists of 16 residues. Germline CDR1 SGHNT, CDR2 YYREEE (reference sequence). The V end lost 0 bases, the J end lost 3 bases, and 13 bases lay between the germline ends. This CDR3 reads CASSLVPSSGKNIQYF. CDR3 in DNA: TGTGCCAGCAGCTTGGTGCCTTCCTCCGGCAAAAACATTCAGTACTTC.

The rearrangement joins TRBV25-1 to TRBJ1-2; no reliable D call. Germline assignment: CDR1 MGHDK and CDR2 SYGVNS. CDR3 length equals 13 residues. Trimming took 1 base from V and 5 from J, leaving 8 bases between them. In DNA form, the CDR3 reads TGTGCCAGCAGTGAATCTGCCAGATATGGCTACACCTTC. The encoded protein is CASSESARYGYTF.

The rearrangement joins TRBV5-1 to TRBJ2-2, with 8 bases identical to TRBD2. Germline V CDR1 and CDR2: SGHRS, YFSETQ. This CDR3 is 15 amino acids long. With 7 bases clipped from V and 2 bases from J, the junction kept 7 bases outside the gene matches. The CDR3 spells CASRGGLTNTGELFF. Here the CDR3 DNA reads TGCGCCAGCCGGGGGGGGCTTACCAACACCGGGGAGCTGTTTTTT.

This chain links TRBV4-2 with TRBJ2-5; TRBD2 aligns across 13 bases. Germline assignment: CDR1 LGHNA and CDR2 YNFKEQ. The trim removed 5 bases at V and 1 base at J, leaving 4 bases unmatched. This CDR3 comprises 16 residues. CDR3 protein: CASSTGTSGAQETQYF. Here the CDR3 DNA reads TGTGCCAGCAGCACCGGGACTAGCGGGGCCCAAGAGACCCAGTACTTC.